The sequence of this T cell receptor beta chain was determined in a study of T cell responses to AZD1222 COVID-19 vaccine. Study background: Analyses pooled second doses at about 4 or about 12 weeks. General study points: The peak T cell response came first, and repertoires were sampled only after it. Seropositive AZD1222 recipients at baseline numbered only 6 or 7. White British ancestry dominated among donors, who included more females, and clonal diversity was possibly underestimated.

Germline lookup yields CDR1 LNHNV and CDR2 YYDKDF (reference sequence). The CDR3 spans 15 residues. The germline V and J ends were trimmed by 7 bases and 0 bases, with 13 bases remaining between them. This clone was counted once. Its antigen is not identified. Sequencing was performed with immunoSEQ multiplex PCR; in TCRdb, only in-frame clones are kept and a portion is missing. The data show more than 110,000 clones, 89% seen once. The TCR originated in an adult in good health. The specimen comprised peripheral blood, sampled on day 0 of AZD1222 vaccination. The rearrangement joins TRBV15 to TRBJ1-3; no clear D gene. The CDR3 here is CATTAEYSSGNTIYF. For the CDR3, the DNA is TGTGCCACCACCGCGGAGTACTCCTCTGGAAACACCATATATTTT.